A selection of T cell receptor beta chains follows, all from one sample in a study of blood T cell repertoires in COVID-19. Method: immunoSEQ multiplex PCR; TCRdb's copy keeps in-frame clones and lacks some. The profile shows tens of thousands of clones, about four fifths of them singletons. Material for sequencing was peripheral blood. The receptor set was obtained from a woman aged 80 or older with active or convalescent COVID-19. CDR3s include the opening cysteine and the closing phenylalanine or tryptophan. The D gene is left open where the match is weak. Some rows have no size entry. The others give once, few or many, or a class for an expanded clone.

size | J | D | V | DNA | CDR3
NA | TRBJ1-1 | NA | TRBV5-5 | TGTGCCAGCAGTAAGGGGCTGGCTGAAGCTTTCTTT | CASSKGLAEAFF
few | TRBJ1-5 | NA | TRBV2 | TGTGCCAGCAGAAACAGGGAGGGTCAGCCCCAGCATTTT | CASRNREGQPQHF
NA | TRBJ2-7 | TRBD1 | TRBV7-2 | TGTGCCAGCAGTTCCCAGTCCGGGACAGGGGGCTACGAGCAGTACTTC | CASSSQSGTGGYEQYF
NA | TRBJ1-1 | TRBD1 | TRBV9 | TGTGCCAGCAGCGCCATCCGACAGGGGAAGACTGAAGCTTTCTTT | CASSAIRQGKTEAFF
NA | TRBJ1-4 | NA | TRBV27 | TGTGCCAGCAGTCCTAGGGGTCATTTAGGACTGTTTTTT | CASSPRGHLGLFF
once | TRBJ1-2 | NA | TRBV2 | TGTGCCAGCAGTGAAACGACACCTCGCCGTGGCTACACCTTC | CASSETTPRRGYTF
NA | TRBJ2-1 | NA | TRBV12-2 | TGTGCAAGTCGCTTCAGGGACAGCTACAATGAGCAGTTCTTC | CASRFRDSYNEQFF
NA | TRBJ1-6 | TRBD1 | TRBV4-3 | TGCGCCAGCAGCCAAGATCAGACAGGGGATAATTCACCCCTCCACTTT | CASSQDQTGDNSPLHF
NA | TRBJ2-5 | TRBD1 | TRBV25-1 | TGTGCCAGCAGTGAATATAGGGGACAGGGGGGCGAGACCCAGTACTTC | CASSEYRGQGGETQYF
NA | TRBJ2-3 | TRBD2 | TRBV6-5 | TGTGCCACCATTAGCGGGAGTGTGAGCACAGATACGCAGTATTTT | CATISGSVSTDTQYF
NA | TRBJ1-3 | NA | TRBV4-3 | TGCGCCAGCAGCCAAGTGAGCACAGGGAGAGCTGGAAACACCATATATTTT | CASSQVSTGRAGNTIYF
NA | TRBJ1-1 | NA | TRBV3-1/TRBV3-2 | TGTGCCAGCAGCCAAAGATCATATGGGACCGGGGGGACTGAAGCTTTCTTT | CASSQRSYGTGGTEAFF
NA | TRBJ2-1 | NA | TRBV7-9 | TGTGCCAGCAGCTTACCACTACCTATGGCCAGAGAGTTCTTC | CASSLPLPMAREFF
once | TRBJ1-1 | TRBD1 | TRBV27 | TGTGCCAGCAGTTTTACTGACAGGGGGTTAGGCACTGAAGCTTTCTTT | CASSFTDRGLGTEAFF
few | TRBJ2-1 | NA | TRBV28 | TGTGCCAGCAGTTTTGAGGGGGTGTGGGGGCGTACCTCCTACAATGAGCAGTTCTTC | CASSFEGVWGRTSYNEQFF
NA | TRBJ1-5 | TRBD1 | TRBV6-5 | TGTGCCAGCAGCTACACAGGGGGCTCAATCGGGACCCAGCATTTT | CASSYTGGSIGTQHF
once | TRBJ2-3 | NA | TRBV19 | TGTGCCAGTAGCGTACAGGGCGGATTCACAGATACGCAGTATTTT | CASSVQGGFTDTQYF
few | TRBJ1-1 | NA | TRBV6-5 | TGTGCCAGCAGGGGGGGGCCAGGTGAAGCTTTCTTT | CASRGGPGEAFF
NA | TRBJ2-5 | TRBD2 | TRBV5-1 | TGCGCCAGCTTGAAGACTAGCGGGAGTGCAGAGACCCAGTACTTC | CASLKTSGSAETQYF
NA | TRBJ1-1 | NA | TRBV29-1 | TGCAGCGTTGCGTCGGGGGAGACTCACACTGAAGCTTTCTTT | CSVASGETHTEAFF
NA | TRBJ2-2 | TRBD1 | TRBV11-1 | TGTGCCAGCAGCCCAAGACAGGGGAGTATGGCCAGGGAGCTGTTTTTT | CASSPRQGSMARELFF
NA | TRBJ2-7 | TRBD2 | TRBV4-1 | TGCGCCAGCAGCCATGGGGGGGGTCCCTACGAGCAGTACTTC | CASSHGGGPYEQYF
NA | TRBJ2-3 | NA | TRBV7-3 | TGTGCCAGCAGCTTATGGCGGGCAGATACGCAGTATTTT | CASSLWRADTQYF
NA | TRBJ1-3 | NA | TRBV28 | TGTGCCAGCAGTTCACCGGACATCTCTGGAAACACCATATATTTT | CASSSPDISGNTIYF
NA | TRBJ1-1 | TRBD1 | TRBV7-2 | TGTGCCAGCAGCTCGGACAGGGTAAAAACCACTGAAGCTTTCTTT | CASSSDRVKTTEAFF
NA | TRBJ1-1 | NA | TRBV21-1 | TGTGCCAGCAGCTTGAGGGACAGGGGAAACACTGAAGCTTTCTTT | CASSLRDRGNTEAFF
NA | TRBJ2-3 | TRBD1 | TRBV30 | TGTGCCTGGACCATCTGGACAGGGTATGCAGATACGCAGTATTTT | CAWTIWTGYADTQYF
NA | TRBJ1-6 | NA | TRBV19 | TGTGCCAGTAGTATTGACAAGAATTCACCCCTCCACTTT | CASSIDKNSPLHF
NA | TRBJ1-4 | NA | TRBV7-2 | TGTGCCAGCAGCTTAGGGCAGGGAAGGAAACTGTTTTTT | CASSLGQGRKLFF
NA | TRBJ2-6 | NA | TRBV25-1 | TGTGCCAGCAGTGGACTAATTTGGGCCAACGTCCTGACTTTC | CASSGLIWANVLTF
NA | TRBJ1-2 | NA | TRBV5-4 | TGTGCCAGCAGCTTGGGGCCAGGGCCAGCGTATGGCTACACCTTC | CASSLGPGPAYGYTF
NA | TRBJ2-1 | TRBD2 | TRBV5-1 | TGCGCCAGCAGCTTGGCCGGTTCGGGAGGGCCTCTCAATGAGCAGTTCTTC | CASSLAGSGGPLNEQFF
NA | TRBJ2-1 | TRBD1 | TRBV3-1/TRBV3-2 | TGTGCCAGCAGCAGAGGGGGCTCTTACAATGAGCAGTTCTTC | CASSRGGSYNEQFF
NA | TRBJ1-1 | TRBD1 | TRBV11-2 | TGTGCCAGCAGCAATCGGGACAGCCATGAAGCTTTCTTT | CASSNRDSHEAFF
few | TRBJ2-7 | TRBD2 | TRBV28 | TGTGCCGGTAGCGGGCCCAACACGTCTCCGGCCGACCACGAGCAGTACTTC | CAGSGPNTSPADHEQYF
NA | TRBJ2-7 | NA | TRBV15 | TGTGCCACCAGCTTTCCACTCCGACAGGGACTTTACGAGCAGTACTTC | CATSFPLRQGLYEQYF
NA | TRBJ2-1 | TRBD1 | TRBV7-2 | TGTGCCAGCAGCAACCGACAGGGGACCTACAATGAGCAGTTCTTC | CASSNRQGTYNEQFF
few | TRBJ1-6 | TRBD1 | TRBV10-3 | TGTGCCATCAGTGAGAGTAGTGTACAGGGGATTTTTTCACCCCTCCACTTT | CAISESSVQGIFSPLHF
few | TRBJ1-5 | TRBD1 | TRBV18 | TGTGCCAGCTCACCATTCAGGGGGAATCAGCCCCAGCATTTT | CASSPFRGNQPQHF
NA | TRBJ1-5 | TRBD1 | TRBV19 | TGTGCCAGTAGTATCGAGACAGGGTATACCAATCAGCCCCAGCATTTT | CASSIETGYTNQPQHF
once | TRBJ2-2 | NA | TRBV27 | TGTGCCAGCAGTTTAATAGAGGGAGCCACCGGGGAGCTGTTTTTT | CASSLIEGATGELFF
few | TRBJ1-4 | TRBD1 | TRBV12-5 | TGTGCTAGTGGTTTGGTATCGAGGGGGCTTGCAACTAATGAAAAACTGTTTTTT | CASGLVSRGLATNEKLFF
NA | TRBJ1-2 | TRBD1 | TRBV28 | TGTGCCAGCAGTTTATTCACAGGGGGGTCTAACTATGGCTACACCTTC | CASSLFTGGSNYGYTF
NA | TRBJ1-2 | NA | TRBV5-1 | TGCGCCAGCAGCTTGGACAGCCCTAACTATGGCTACACCTTC | CASSLDSPNYGYTF
NA | TRBJ1-5 | NA | TRBV6-2/TRBV6-3 | TGTGCCAGCAGTTACATGGCAGGATCGAATCAGCCCCAGCATTTT | CASSYMAGSNQPQHF
NA | TRBJ1-1 | TRBD1 | TRBV27 | TGTGCCAGCAGTCCCGGGACAGGGGGCATGAACACTGAAGCTTTCTTT | CASSPGTGGMNTEAFF
NA | TRBJ2-1 | TRBD1 | TRBV11-2 | TGTGCCAGCAGCTCATCATACCGGGACAGGCCCTACAATGAGCAGTTCTTC | CASSSSYRDRPYNEQFF
NA | TRBJ2-3 | NA | TRBV9 | TGTGCCAGCAGCCCCTTCCCCATAGCGACTAGCACAGATACGCAGTATTTT | CASSPFPIATSTDTQYF
NA | TRBJ2-2 | NA | TRBV6-2/TRBV6-3 | TGTGCCAGCAGTTATCTCGGTTTCTTCACCGGGGAGCTGTTTTTT | CASSYLGFFTGELFF
NA | TRBJ2-1 | TRBD1 | TRBV10-3 | TGTGCCATCAGTCCGGACAGGGGGGGGATGAGTGAGCAGTTCTTC | CAISPDRGGMSEQFF
NA | TRBJ1-2 | NA | TRBV5-1 | TGCGCCAGCAGCTACAACAGGATTATCTATGGCTACACCTTC | CASSYNRIIYGYTF
few | TRBJ1-5 | NA | TRBV7-2 | TGTGCCAGCAGTTTGGGGGGGCCTGGCAATCAGCCCCAGCATTTT | CASSLGGPGNQPQHF
NA | TRBJ2-3 | NA | TRBV5-1 | TGCGCCAGCAGCTTGGGATTGGCGGGGGCCAGCACAGATACGCAGTATTTT | CASSLGLAGASTDTQYF
NA | TRBJ2-3 | TRBD1 | TRBV7-9 | TGTGCCAGCAGCTTGAGTTGGGGACAGGGAGGAGATACGCAGTATTTT | CASSLSWGQGGDTQYF
NA | TRBJ2-3 | NA | TRBV5-1 | TGCGCCAGCAGCACGGGGGGACAGGCGGGAGATACGCAGTATTTT | CASSTGGQAGDTQYF
once | TRBJ1-2 | NA | TRBV3-1/TRBV3-2 | TGTGCCAGCAGCCAAGATCCCAGGCACTACTATGGCTACACCTTC | CASSQDPRHYYGYTF
NA | TRBJ1-2 | NA | TRBV5-1 | TGCGCCAGCAGCTTGGCAGGAGCGGAATATTATGGCTACACCTTC | CASSLAGAEYYGYTF
NA | TRBJ2-5 | NA | TRBV19 | TGTGCCAGTAGTGTGGGCAGCCAAGAGACCCAGTACTTC | CASSVGSQETQYF
NA | TRBJ1-5 | NA | TRBV27 | TGTGCCACCCGCGGAAGGCCCCAGCATTTT | CATRGRPQHF